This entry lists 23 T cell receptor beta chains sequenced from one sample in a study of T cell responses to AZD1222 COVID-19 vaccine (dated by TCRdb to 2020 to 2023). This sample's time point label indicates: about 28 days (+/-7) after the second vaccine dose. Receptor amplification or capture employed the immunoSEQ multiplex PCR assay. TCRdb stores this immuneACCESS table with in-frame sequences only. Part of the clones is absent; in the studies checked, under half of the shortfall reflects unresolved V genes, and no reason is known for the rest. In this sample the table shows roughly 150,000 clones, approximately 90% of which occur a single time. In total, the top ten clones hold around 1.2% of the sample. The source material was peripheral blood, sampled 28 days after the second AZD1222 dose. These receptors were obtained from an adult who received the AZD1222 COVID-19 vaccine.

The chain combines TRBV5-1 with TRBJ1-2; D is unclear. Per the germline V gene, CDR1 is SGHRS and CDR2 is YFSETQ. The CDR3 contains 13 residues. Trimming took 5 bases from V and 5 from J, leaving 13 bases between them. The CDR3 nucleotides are TGCGCCAGCAGTGTCACGAGTCAGTATGGCTACACCTTC. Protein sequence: CASSVTSQYGYTF.

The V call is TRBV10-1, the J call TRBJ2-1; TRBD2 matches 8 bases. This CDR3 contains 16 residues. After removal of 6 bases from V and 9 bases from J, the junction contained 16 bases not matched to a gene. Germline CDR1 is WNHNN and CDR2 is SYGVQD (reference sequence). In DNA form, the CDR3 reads TGCGCCAGCAGGGGGGCTTGGGCGGGAGGAGGCAGTGAGCAGTTCTTC. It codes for CASRGAWAGGGSEQFF.

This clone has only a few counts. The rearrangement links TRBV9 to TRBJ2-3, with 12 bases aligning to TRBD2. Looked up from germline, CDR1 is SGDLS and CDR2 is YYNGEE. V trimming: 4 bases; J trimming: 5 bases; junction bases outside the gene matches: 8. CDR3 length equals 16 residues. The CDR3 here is CASSPQTSGGLDTQYF. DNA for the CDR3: TGTGCCAGCAGCCCCCAGACTAGCGGGGGATTAGATACGCAGTATTTT.

CDR3 in amino acids: CASSQDSDYGYTF. The CDR3 DNA reads TGTGCCAGCAGCCAAGACTCGGACTATGGCTACACCTTC. The rearrangement uses TRBV14 and TRBJ1-2; D remains unclear. Germline lookup yields CDR1 SGHDN and CDR2 FVKESK. The length of the CDR3 is 13 residues. V was cut by 0 bases and J by 3 bases, with 5 bases left in between. Looking up the rest from reference TRBV14 and TRBJ1-2 gives the full variable domain: EAGVTQFPSHSVIEKGQTVTLRCDPISGHDNLYWYRRVMGKEIKFLLHFVKESKQDESGMPNNRFLAERTGGTYSTLKVQPAELEDSGVYFCASSQDSDYGYTFGSGTRLTVV.

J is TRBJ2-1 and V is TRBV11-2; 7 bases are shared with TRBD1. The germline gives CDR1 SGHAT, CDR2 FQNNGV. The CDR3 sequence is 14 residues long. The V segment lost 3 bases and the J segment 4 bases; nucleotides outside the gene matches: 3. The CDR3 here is CASSLGTEYNEQFF. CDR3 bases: TGTGCCAGCAGCTTGGGGACAGAGTACAATGAGCAGTTCTTC. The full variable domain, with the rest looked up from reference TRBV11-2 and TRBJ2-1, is EAGVAQSPRYKIIEKRQSVAFWCNPISGHATLYWYQQILGQGPKLLIQFQNNGVVDDSQLPKDRFSAERLKGVDSTLKIQPAKLEDSAVYLCASSLGTEYNEQFFGPGTRLTVL.

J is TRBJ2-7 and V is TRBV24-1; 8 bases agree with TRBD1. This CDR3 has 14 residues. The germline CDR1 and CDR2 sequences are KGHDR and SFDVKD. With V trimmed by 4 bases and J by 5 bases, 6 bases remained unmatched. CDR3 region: CATSDTDRAHEQYF. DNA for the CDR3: TGTGCCACCAGTGACACGGACAGGGCCCACGAGCAGTACTTC.

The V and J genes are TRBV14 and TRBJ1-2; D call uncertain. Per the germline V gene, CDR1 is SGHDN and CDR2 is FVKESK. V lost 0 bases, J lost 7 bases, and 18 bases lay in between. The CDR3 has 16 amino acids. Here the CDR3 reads CASSQDPPRGNPGYTF. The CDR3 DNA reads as TGTGCCAGCAGCCAAGATCCCCCGAGAGGGAACCCTGGCTACACCTTC.

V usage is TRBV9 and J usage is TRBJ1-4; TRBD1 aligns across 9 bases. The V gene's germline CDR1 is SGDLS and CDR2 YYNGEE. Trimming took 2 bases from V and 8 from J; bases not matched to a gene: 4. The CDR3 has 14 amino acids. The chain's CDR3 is CASSVRDRDEKLFF. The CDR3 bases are TGTGCCAGCAGCGTCCGGGACAGGGACGAAAAACTGTTTTTT.

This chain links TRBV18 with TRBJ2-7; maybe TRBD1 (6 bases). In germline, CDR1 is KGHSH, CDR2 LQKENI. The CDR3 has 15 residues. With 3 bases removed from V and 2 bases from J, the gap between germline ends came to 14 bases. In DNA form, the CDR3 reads TGTGCCAGCTCACCGCGAACAGGGAATCCCTACGAGCAGTACTTC. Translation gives CASSPRTGNPYEQYF.

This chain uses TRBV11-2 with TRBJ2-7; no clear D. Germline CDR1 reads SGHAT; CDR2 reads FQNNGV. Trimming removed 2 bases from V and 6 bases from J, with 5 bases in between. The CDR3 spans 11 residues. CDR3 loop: CASSLSPEQYF. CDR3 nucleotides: TGTGCCAGCAGCTTATCCCCCGAGCAGTACTTC.

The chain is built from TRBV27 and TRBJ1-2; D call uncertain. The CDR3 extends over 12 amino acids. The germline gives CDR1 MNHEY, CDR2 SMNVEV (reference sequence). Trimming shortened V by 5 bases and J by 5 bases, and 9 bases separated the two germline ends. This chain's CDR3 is CASSSLGYGYTF. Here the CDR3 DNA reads TGTGCCAGCAGTAGTCTGGGATATGGCTACACCTTC.

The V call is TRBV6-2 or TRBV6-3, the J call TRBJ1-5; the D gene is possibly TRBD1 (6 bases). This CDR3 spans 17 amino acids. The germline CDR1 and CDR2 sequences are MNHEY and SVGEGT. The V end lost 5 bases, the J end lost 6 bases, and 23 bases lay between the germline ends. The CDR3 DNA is TGTGCCAGCAGTCCCGGGGCGGGACACTATGAAGGTCAGCCCCAGCATTTT. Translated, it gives CASSPGAGHYEGQPQHF.

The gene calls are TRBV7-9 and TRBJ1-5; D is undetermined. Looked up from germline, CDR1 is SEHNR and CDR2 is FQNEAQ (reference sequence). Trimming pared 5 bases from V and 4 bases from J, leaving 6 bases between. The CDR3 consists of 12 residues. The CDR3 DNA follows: TGTGCCAGCAGCAACAGAAATCAGCCCCAGCATTTT. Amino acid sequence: CASSNRNQPQHF.

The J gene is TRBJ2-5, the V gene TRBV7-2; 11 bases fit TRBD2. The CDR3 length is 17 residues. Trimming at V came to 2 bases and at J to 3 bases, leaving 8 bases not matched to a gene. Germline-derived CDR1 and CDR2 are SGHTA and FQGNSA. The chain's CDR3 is CASSLTPSSGGKETQYF. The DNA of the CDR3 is TGTGCCAGCAGCTTAACCCCCTCTAGCGGGGGGAAAGAGACCCAGTACTTC.

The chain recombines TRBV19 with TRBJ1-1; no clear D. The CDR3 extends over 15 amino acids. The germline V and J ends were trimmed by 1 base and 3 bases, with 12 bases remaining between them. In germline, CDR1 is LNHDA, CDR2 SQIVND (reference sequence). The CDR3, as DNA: TGTGCCAGTAGTATAGTGGGGATTAGGTACACTGAAGCTTTCTTT. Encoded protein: CASSIVGIRYTEAFF.

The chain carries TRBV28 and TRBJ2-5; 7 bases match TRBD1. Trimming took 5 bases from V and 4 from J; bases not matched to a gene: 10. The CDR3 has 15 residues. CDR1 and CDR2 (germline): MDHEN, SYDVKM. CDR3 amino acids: CASSHLQGRGETQYF. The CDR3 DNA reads TGTGCCAGCAGTCACCTACAGGGGCGTGGAGAGACCCAGTACTTC.

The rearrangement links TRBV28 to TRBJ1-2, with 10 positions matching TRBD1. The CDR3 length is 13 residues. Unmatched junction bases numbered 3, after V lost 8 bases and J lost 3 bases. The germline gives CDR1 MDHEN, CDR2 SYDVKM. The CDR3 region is CASDRGRDYGYTF. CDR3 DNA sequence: TGTGCCAGCGACAGGGGGCGGGACTATGGCTACACCTTC.

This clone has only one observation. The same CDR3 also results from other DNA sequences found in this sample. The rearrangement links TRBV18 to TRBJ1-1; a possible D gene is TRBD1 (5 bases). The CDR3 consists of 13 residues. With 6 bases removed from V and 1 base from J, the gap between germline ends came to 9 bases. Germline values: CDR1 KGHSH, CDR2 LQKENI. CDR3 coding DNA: TGTGCCAGCTCGGGGCAGGCGAACACTGAAGCTTTCTTT. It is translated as CASSGQANTEAFF.

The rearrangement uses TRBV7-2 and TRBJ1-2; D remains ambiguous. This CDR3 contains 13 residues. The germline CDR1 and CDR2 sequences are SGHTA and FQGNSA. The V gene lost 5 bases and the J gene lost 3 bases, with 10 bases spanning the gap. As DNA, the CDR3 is TGTGCCAGCAGCCTACACGGAGACTATGGCTACACCTTC. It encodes CASSLHGDYGYTF. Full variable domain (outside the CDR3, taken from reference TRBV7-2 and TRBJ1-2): GAGVSQSPSNKVTEKGKDVELRCDPISGHTALYWYRQSLGQGLEFLIYFQGNSAPDKSGLPSDRFSAERTGGSVSTLTIQRTQQEDSAVYLCASSLHGDYGYTFGSGTRLTVV.

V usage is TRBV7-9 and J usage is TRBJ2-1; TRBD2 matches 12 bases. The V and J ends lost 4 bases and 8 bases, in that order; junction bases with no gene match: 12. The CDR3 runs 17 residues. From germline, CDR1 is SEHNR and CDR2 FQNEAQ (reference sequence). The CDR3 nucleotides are TGTGCCAGCAGCTCCCCACGACTAGCGGGAGCCCCATATGAGCAGTTCTTC. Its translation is CASSSPRLAGAPYEQFF.

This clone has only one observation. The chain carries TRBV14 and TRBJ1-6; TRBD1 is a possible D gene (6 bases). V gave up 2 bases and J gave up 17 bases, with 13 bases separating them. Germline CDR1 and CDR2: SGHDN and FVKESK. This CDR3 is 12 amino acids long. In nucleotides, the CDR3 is TGTGCCAGCAGCCAATCGGGGGCTGCTTTCCACTTT. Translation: CASSQSGAAFHF.

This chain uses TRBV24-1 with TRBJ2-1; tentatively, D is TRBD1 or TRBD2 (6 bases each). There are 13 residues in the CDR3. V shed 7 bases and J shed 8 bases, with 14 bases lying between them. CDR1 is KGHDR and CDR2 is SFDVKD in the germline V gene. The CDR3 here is CATRGGPSDEQFF. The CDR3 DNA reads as TGTGCCACCAGGGGGGGCCCCTCGGATGAGCAGTTCTTC.

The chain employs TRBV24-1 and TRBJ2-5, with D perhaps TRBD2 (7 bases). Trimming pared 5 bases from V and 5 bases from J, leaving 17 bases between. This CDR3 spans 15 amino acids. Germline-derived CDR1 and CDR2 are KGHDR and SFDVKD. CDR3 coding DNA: TGTGCCACCAGTGCCTCCGCGGGGGCCGGGGAGACCCAGTACTTC. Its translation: CATSASAGAGETQYF.